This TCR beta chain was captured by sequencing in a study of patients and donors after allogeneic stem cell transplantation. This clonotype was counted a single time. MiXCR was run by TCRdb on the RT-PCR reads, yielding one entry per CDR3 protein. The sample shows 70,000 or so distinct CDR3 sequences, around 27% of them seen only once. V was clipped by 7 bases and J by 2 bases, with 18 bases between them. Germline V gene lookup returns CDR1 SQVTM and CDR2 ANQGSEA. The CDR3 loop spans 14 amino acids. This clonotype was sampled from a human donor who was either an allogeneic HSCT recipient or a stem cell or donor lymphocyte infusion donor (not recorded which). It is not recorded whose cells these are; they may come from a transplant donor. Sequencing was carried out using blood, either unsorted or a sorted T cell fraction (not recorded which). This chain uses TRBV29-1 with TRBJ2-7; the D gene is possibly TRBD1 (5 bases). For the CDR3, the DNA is TGCAGCGCTTTCGACAGCCACAACCCCTACGAGCAGTACTTC. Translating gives CSAFDSHNPYEQYF.